The source of this T cell receptor (beta chain) is a study of blood T cell repertoires in COVID-19. Study-wide background: The United States, Italy and Spain provided the acute and convalescent COVID-19 samples. PBMCs, B-cell-depleted T cells, or T cells provided the cDNA or gDNA that made up the material.

V was pared by 2 bases and J by 10 bases, with 14 bases between. The CDR3 is 13 residues long. Germline CDR1 MDHEN, CDR2 SYDVKM. Original data processing: Estimation of nucleated cell counts was performed using reference gene primer amplification. Sequencing used immunoSEQ multiplex PCR; TCRdb keeps in-frame clones, though not all of them. V and J calls plus clone size are reproduced from that table; the DNA served to infer D and trimming. The table shows some 290,000 clones, with approximately 86% occurring only once. Sequencing was performed on peripheral blood. This sequence joins TRBV28 and TRBJ1-1, with D possibly TRBD1 on 5 matching bases. The clonotype was recovered from a woman between 45 and 65 years old who had recovered from COVID-19. The CDR3 bases are TGTGCCAGCAGTTTAACGGGGGGAGATCGAGCTTTCTTT. This encodes CASSLTGGDRAFF.